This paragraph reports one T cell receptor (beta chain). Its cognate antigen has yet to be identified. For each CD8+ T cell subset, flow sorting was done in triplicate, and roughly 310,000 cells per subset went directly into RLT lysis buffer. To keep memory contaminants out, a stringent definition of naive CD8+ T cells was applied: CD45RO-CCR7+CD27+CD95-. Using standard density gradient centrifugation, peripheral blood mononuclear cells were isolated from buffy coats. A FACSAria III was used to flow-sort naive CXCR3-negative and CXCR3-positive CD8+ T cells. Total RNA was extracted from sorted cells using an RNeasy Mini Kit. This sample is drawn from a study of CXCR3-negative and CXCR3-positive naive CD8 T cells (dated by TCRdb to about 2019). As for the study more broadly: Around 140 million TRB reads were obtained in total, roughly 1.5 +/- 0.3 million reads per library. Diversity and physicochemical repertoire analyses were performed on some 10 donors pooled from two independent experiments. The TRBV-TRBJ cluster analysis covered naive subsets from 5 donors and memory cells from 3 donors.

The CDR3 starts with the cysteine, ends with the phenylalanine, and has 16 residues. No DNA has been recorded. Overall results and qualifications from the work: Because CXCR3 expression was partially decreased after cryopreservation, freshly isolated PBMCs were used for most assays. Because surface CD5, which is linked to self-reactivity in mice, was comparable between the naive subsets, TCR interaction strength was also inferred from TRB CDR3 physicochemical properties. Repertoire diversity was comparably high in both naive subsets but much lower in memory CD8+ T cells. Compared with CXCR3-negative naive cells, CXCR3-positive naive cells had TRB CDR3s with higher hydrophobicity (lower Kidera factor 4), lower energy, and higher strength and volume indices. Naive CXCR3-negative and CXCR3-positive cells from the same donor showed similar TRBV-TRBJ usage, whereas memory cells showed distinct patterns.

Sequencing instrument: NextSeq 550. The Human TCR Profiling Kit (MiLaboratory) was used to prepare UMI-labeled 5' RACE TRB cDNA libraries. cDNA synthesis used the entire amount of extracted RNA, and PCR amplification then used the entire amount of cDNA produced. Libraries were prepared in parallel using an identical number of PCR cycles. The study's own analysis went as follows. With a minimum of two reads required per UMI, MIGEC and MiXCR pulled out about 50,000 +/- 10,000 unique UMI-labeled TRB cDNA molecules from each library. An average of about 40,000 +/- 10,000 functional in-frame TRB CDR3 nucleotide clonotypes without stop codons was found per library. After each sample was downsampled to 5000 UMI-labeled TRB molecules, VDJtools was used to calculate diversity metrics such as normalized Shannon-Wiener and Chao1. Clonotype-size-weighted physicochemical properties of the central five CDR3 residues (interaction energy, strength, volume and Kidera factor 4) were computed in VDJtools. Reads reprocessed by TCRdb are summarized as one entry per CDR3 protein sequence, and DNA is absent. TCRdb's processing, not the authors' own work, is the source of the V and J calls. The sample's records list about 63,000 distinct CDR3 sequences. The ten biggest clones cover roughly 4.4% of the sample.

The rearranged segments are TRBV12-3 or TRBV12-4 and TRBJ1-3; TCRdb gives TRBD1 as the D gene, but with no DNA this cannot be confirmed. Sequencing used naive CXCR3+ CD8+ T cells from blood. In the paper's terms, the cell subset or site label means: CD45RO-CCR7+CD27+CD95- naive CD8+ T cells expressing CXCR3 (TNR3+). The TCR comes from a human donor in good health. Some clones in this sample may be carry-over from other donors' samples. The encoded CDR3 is CASSSPGSSSGNTIYF.